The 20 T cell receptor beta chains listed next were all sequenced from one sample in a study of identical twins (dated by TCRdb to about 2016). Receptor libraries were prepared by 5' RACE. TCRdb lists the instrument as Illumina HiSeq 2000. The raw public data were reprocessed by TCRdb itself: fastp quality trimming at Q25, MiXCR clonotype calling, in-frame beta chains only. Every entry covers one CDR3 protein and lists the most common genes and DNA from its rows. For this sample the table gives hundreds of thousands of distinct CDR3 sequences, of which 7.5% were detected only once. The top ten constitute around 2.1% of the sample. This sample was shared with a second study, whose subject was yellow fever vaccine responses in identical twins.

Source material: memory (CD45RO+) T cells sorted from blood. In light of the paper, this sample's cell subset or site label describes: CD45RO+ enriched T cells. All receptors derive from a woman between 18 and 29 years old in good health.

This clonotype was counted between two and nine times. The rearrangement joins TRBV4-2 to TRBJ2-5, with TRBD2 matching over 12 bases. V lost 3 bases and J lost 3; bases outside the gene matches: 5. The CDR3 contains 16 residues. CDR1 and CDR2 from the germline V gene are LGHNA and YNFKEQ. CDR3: CASSQGRLAGEETQYF. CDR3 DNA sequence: TGTGCCAGCAGCCAGGGTCGACTAGCGGGGGAAGAGACCCAGTACTTC.

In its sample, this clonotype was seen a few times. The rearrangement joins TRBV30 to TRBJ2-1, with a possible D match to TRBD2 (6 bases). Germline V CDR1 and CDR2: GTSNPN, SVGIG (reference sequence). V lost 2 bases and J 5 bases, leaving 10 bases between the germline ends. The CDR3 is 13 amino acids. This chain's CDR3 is CAWSSTSHNEQFF. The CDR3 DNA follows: TGTGCCTGGAGTTCTACTAGCCACAATGAGCAGTTCTTC.

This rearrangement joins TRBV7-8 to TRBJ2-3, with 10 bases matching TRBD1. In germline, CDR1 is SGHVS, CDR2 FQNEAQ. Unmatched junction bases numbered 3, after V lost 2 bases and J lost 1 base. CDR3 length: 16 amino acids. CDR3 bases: TGTGCCAGCAGCTTAAGACAGGGGGCAGGCACAGATACGCAGTATTTT. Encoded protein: CASSLRQGAGTDTQYF.

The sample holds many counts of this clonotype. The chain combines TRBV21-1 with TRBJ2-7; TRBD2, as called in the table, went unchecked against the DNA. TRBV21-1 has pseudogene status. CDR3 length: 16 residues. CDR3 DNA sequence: TGTGCCAGCAGCAAAGACGACTCCGAGACGACGGGCGAGCAGTACTTC. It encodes CASSKDDSETTGEQYF.

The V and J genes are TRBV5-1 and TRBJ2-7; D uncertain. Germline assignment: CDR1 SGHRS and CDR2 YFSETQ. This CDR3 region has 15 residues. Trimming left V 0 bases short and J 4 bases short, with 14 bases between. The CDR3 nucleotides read TGCGCCAGCAGCTTGGCTCCCGCTTCAACGTACGAGCAGTACTTC. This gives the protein CASSLAPASTYEQYF.

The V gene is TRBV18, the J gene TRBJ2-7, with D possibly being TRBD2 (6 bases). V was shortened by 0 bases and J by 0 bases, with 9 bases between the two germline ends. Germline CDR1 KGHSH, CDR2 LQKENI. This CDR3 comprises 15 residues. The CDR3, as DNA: TGTGCCAGCTCACCACCGCCGGACTACTCCTACGAGCAGTACTTC. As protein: CASSPPPDYSYEQYF.

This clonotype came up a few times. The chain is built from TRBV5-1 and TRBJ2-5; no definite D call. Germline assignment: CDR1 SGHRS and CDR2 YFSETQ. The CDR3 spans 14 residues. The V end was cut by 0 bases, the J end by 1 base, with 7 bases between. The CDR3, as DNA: TGCGCCAGCAGCTTGGACGGGCTCCAAGAGACCCAGTACTTC. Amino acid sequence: CASSLDGLQETQYF.

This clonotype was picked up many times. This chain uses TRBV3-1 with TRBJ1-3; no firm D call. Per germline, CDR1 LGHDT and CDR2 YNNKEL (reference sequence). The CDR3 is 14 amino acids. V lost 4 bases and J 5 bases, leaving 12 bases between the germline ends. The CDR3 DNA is TGTGCCAGCAGCCTCCGGGGAGGACGAAACACCATATATTTT. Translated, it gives CASSLRGGRNTIYF.

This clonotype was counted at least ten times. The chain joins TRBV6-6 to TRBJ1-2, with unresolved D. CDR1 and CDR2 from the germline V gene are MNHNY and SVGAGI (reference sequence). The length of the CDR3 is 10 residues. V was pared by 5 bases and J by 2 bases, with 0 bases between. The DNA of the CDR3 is TGTGCCAGCAGTAACTATGGCTACACCTTC. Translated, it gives CASSNYGYTF.

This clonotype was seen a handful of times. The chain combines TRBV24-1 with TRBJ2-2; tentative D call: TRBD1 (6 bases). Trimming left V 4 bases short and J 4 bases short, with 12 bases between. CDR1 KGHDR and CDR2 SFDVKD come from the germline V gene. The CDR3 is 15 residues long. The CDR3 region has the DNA TGTGCCACCAGTGACCCCAGGGGCCGCACCGGGGAGCTGTTTTTT. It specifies CATSDPRGRTGELFF.

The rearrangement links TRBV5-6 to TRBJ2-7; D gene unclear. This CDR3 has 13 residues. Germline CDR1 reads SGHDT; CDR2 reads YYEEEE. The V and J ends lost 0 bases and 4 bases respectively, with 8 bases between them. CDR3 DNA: TGTGCCAGCAGCTTGGAGATTCCATACGAGCAGTACTTC. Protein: CASSLEIPYEQYF. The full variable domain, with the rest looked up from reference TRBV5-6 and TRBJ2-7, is DAGVTQSPTHLIKTRGQQVTLRCSPKSGHDTVSWYQQALGQGPQFIFQYYEEEERQRGNFPDRFSGHQFPNYSSELNVNALLLGDSALYLCASSLEIPYEQYFGPGTRLTVT.

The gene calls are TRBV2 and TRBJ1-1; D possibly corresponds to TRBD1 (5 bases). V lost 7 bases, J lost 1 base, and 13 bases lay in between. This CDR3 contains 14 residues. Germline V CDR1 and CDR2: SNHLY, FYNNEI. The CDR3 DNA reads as TGTGCCAGCACTGTCCTTGGACAGAACACTGAAGCTTTCTTT. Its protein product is CASTVLGQNTEAFF.

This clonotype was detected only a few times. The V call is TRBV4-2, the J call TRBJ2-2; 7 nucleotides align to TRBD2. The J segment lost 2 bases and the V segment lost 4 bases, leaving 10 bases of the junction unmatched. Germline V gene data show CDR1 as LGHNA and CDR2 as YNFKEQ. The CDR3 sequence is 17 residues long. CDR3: CASSRAGRGDNTGELFF. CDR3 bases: TGTGCCAGCAGCCGTGCCGGACGGGGGGATAACACCGGGGAGCTGTTTTTT.

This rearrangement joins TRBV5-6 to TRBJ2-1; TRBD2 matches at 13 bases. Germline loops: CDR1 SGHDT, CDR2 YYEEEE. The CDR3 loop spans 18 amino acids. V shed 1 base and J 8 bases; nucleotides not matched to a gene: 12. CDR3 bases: TGTGCCAGCAGCTTGTGGGGGTTGACTAGCGGGGGGTTCGATGAGCAGTTCTTC. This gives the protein CASSLWGLTSGGFDEQFF.

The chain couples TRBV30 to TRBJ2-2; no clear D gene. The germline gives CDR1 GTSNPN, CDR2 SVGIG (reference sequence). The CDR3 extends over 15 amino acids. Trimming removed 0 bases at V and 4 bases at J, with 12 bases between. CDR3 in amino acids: CAWSVIGWSTGELFF. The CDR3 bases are TGTGCCTGGAGTGTAATCGGGTGGAGCACCGGGGAGCTGTTTTTT.

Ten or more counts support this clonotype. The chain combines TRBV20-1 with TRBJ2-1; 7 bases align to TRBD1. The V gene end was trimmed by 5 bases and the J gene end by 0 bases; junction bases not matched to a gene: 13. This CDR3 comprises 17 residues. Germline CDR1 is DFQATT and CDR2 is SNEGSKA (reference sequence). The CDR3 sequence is CSAGASGTASSYNEQFF. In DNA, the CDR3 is TGCAGTGCTGGCGCGTCCGGGACAGCGAGCTCCTACAATGAGCAGTTCTTC.

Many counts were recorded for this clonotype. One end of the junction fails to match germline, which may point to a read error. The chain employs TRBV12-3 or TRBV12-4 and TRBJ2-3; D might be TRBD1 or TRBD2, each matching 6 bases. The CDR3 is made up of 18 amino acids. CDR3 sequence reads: CAISLGPQGGGATDTQYF. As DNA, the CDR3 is TGTGCCATCAGTTTAGGCCCCCAAGGGGGAGGCGCCACAGATACGCAGTATTTT.

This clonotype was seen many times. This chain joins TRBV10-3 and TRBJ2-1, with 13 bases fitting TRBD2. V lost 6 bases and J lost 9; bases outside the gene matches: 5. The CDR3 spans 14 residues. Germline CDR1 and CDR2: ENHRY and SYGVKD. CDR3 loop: CAIRGLAGEGEQFF. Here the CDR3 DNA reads TGTGCCATCAGAGGACTAGCGGGAGAGGGTGAGCAGTTCTTC.

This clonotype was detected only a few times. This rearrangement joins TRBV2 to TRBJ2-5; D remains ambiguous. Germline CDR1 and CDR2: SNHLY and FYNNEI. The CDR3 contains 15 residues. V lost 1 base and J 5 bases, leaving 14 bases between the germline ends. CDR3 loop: CASSEEGSSWETQYF. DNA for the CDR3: TGTGCCAGCAGTGAAGAGGGTAGTTCGTGGGAGACCCAGTACTTC.

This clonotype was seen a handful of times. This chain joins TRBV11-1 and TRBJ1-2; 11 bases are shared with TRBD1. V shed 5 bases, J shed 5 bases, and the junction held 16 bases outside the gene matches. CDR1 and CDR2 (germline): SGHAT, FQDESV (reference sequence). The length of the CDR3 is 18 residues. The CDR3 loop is CASSRQTGTGGPLYGYTF. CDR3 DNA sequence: TGTGCCAGCAGCCGGCAGACCGGGACAGGGGGACCCCTTTATGGCTACACCTTC.